This TCR beta chain was documented in a study of blood T cell repertoires in COVID-19. Study summary: Sites across the United States, Italy and Spain contributed samples from acute and convalescent COVID-19. PBMCs, B-cell-depleted T cells, or T cells were the source of the cDNA or gDNA that made up the material.

Measured with immunoSEQ multiplex PCR; TCRdb has only the in-frame clones, and not every one. The table has 95,000 to 110,000 clones, 88% seen once; the top ten hold 6.8%. This clone was seen a single time. Germline loops: CDR1 MNHEY, CDR2 SMNVEV (reference sequence). The V and J ends lost 7 bases and 6 bases respectively, with 13 bases between them. This CDR3 spans 12 amino acids. The chain combines TRBV27 with TRBJ2-7; no reliable D call. This TCR came from a man aged 50-60 years with active or convalescent COVID-19. The sample was peripheral blood. CDR3 sequence (DNA): TGTGCCAGCACCTCCCAGGATGTCGAGCAGTACTTC. Translating gives CASTSQDVEQYF.